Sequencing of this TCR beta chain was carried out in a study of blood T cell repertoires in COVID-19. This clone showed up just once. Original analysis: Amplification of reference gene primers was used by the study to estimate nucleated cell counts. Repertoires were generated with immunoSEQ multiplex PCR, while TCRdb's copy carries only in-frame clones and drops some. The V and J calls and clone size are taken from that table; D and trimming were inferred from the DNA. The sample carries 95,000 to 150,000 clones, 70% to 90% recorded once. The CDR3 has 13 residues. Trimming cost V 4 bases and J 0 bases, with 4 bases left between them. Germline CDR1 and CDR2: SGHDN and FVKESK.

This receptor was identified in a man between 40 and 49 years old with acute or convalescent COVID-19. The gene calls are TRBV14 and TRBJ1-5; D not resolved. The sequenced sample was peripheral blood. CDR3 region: CASSRSSNQPQHF. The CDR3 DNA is TGTGCCAGCAGCCGGAGTAGCAATCAGCCCCAGCATTTT.